One sample yielded the 27 T cell receptor beta chains listed below, sequenced in a study of cytomegalovirus exposure and HLA in healthy donors. PCR amplification relied on 60 Vbeta primers (plus 13 Jbeta primers). Libraries were prepared by immunoSEQ multiplex PCR; TCRdb keeps only in-frame clonotypes and omits some of them. The profile shows about 140,000 clones, approximately 82% of them singletons. The sample comprised PBMCs. These receptors all come from a young man in good health and CMV-seropositive.

The chain couples TRBV18 to TRBJ1-5; no firm D call. The V end was cut by 1 base, the J end by 0 bases, with 16 bases between. The CDR3 extends over 18 amino acids. Germline CDR1 KGHSH, CDR2 LQKENI. This CDR3 is CASSPRAAGGYSNQPQHF. CDR3 bases: TGTGCCAGCTCACCACGGGCGGCAGGAGGGTATAGCAATCAGCCCCAGCATTTT.

The gene calls are TRBV19 and TRBJ1-5; D gene uncertain. This CDR3 has 14 residues. Per germline, CDR1 LNHDA and CDR2 SQIVND (reference sequence). The V gene lost 7 bases and the J gene lost 1 base, with 11 bases spanning the gap. The DNA for the CDR3 is TGTGCCAGTAACCCTTATACAAGCAATCAGCCCCAGCATTTT. Protein product: CASNPYTSNQPQHF.

The rearrangement uses TRBV15 and TRBJ2-6; D ambiguous. The CDR3 has 15 amino acids. The germline V gene encodes CDR1 LNHNV and CDR2 YYDKDF (reference sequence). V shed 1 base and J shed 4 bases, with 8 bases lying between them. The CDR3, as DNA: TGTGCCACCAGCAGAGGAGGTGGGGGGGCCAACGTCCTGACTTTC. Its protein is CATSRGGGGANVLTF.

The rearrangement links TRBV28 to TRBJ2-1; 9 bases align to TRBD2. The ends lost 3 bases at V and 9 bases at J; junction bases unmatched: 9. The germline V gene has CDR1 MDHEN and CDR2 SYDVKM. The CDR3 is 15 amino acids. CDR3 sequence reads: CASSLTSGPPTEQFF. Written as DNA, the CDR3 is TGTGCCAGCAGTTTGACTAGCGGCCCCCCTACTGAGCAGTTCTTC.

Details on this clone: Other DNA variants within this sample encode the same CDR3. The J gene is TRBJ2-7, the V gene TRBV6-1; D ambiguous. The V gene lost 1 base and the J gene lost 7 bases, with 11 bases spanning the gap. Germline lookup yields CDR1 MNHNS and CDR2 SASEGT. The CDR3 spans 13 residues. In nucleotides, the CDR3 is TGTGCCAGCAGTGAAGACCCGGCCGGGGAGCAGTACTTC. It yields the protein CASSEDPAGEQYF.

V gene TRBV2 combines with J gene TRBJ1-5, with TRBD1 matching over 10 bases. V lost 6 bases to trimming and J lost 5 bases; unmatched junction nucleotides: 4. The CDR3 extends over 14 amino acids. The germline gives CDR1 SNHLY, CDR2 FYNNEI. The CDR3: CASRGTGVDQPQHF. The CDR3 coding sequence is TGTGCCAGCAGGGGGACAGGGGTGGATCAGCCCCAGCATTTT.

V is TRBV6-5 and J is TRBJ2-5, with D perhaps TRBD2 (7 bases). V lost 2 bases to trimming and J lost 1 base, with 14 bases between them. The CDR3 runs 16 residues. Germline lookup yields CDR1 MNHEY and CDR2 SVGAGI. CDR3 DNA sequence: TGTGCCAGCAGTTACGGGGGGGGCGGGGCCCAAGAGACCCAGTACTTC. Translating gives CASSYGGGGAQETQYF.

The chain couples TRBV29-1 to TRBJ1-4, with a possible D match to TRBD1 (6 bases). Germline values: CDR1 SQVTM, CDR2 ANQGSEA. CDR3 length: 13 residues. V was clipped by 3 bases and J by 6 bases, with 11 bases between them. DNA for the CDR3: TGCAGCGTTGACCTACAGGGTGATGAAAAACTGTTTTTT. As protein: CSVDLQGDEKLFF.

The chain recombines TRBV29-1 with TRBJ2-1; 10 bases fit TRBD2. In germline, CDR1 is SQVTM, CDR2 ANQGSEA. J gave up 1 base and V 6 bases, and 21 bases lay outside the gene matches. CDR3 length equals 20 residues. The CDR3 bases are TGCAGCGTCCCCTCTCGCGCGGCACCCGGGACTAGCGCATCCTACAATGAGCAGTTCTTC. It encodes CSVPSRAAPGTSASYNEQFF.

The V call is TRBV2, the J call TRBJ2-5, with a possible D match to TRBD2 (6 bases). Germline V lookup: CDR1 SNHLY, CDR2 FYNNEI. This CDR3 region has 13 residues. The V end lost 8 bases, the J end lost 5 bases, and 15 bases lay between the germline ends. The CDR3 DNA reads as TGTGCCAGCCGGGTGGGGGGTGAGGAGACCCAGTACTTC. Its protein product is CASRVGGEETQYF.

The chain has TRBV30 and TRBJ2-7, with TRBD2 matching over 7 bases. The CDR3 covers 15 residues. V was clipped by 0 bases and J by 3 bases; unmatched bases: 8. Germline V gene data show CDR1 as GTSNPN and CDR2 as SVGIG (reference sequence). This CDR3 reads CAWSVGLADDYEQYF. The CDR3 region has the DNA TGTGCCTGGAGTGTGGGTCTAGCGGATGACTACGAGCAGTACTTC.

The chain recombines TRBV4-1 with TRBJ2-3, with 7 nucleotides matching TRBD2. The CDR3 consists of 16 residues. Germline loops: CDR1 MGHRA, CDR2 YSYEKL. The V segment lost 2 bases and the J segment 7 bases; nucleotides outside the gene matches: 12. In DNA form, the CDR3 reads TGCGCCAGCAGCCAAATCTACGGGGGAGGGCCGCATACGCAGTATTTT. This codes for CASSQIYGGGPHTQYF.

The sample holds one count of this clone. The chain couples TRBV28 to TRBJ2-2; 9 positions agree with TRBD1. Germline V gives CDR1 MDHEN, CDR2 SYDVKM. The V segment lost 8 bases and the J segment 1 base; nucleotides outside the gene matches: 8. The CDR3 length is 16 residues. Here the CDR3 DNA reads TGTGCCAGCCTAGGACGGGACAGGGAGAACACCGGGGAGCTGTTTTTT. Protein: CASLGRDRENTGELFF.

This clone came up once. The chain has TRBV27 and TRBJ1-5; 8 bases line up with TRBD1. This CDR3 is 15 amino acids long. With 6 bases clipped from V and 7 bases from J, the junction kept 11 bases outside the gene matches. In germline, CDR1 is MNHEY, CDR2 SMNVEV (reference sequence). The CDR3 is CASREGTGIIQPQHF. The CDR3 nucleotides read TGTGCCAGCAGGGAAGGGACAGGAATTATCCAGCCCCAGCATTTT.

This clone was counted once. The J gene is TRBJ2-4, the V gene TRBV25-1; D is perhaps TRBD2 (5 bases). CDR1 is MGHDK, CDR2 SYGVNS, per germline. The length of the CDR3 is 14 residues. Trimming took 2 bases from V and 6 from J, leaving 11 bases between them. This chain's CDR3 is CASSETAAGNIQYF. CDR3 nucleotide sequence: TGTGCCAGCAGTGAAACAGCGGCGGGAAACATTCAGTACTTC.

The chain joins TRBV2 to TRBJ2-3; TRBD2 aligns across 12 bases. The length of the CDR3 is 16 residues. Germline CDR1 and CDR2: SNHLY and FYNNEI. V dropped 3 bases and J dropped 4; count of bases not matched to a gene: 5. In DNA form, the CDR3 reads TGTGCCAGCAGTGAGGTGGCTAGCGGGGGGGCAGATACGCAGTATTTT. Translating it yields CASSEVASGGADTQYF.

V and J are TRBV9 and TRBJ2-1; 8 positions agree with TRBD2. The trim removed 3 bases at V and 4 bases at J, leaving 6 bases unmatched. The CDR3 is 15 amino acids. The germline V gene encodes CDR1 SGDLS and CDR2 YYNGEE. CDR3 nucleotide sequence: TGTGCCAGCAGCGGGCGGGAGGCCCCTTACAATGAGCAGTTCTTC. This codes for CASSGREAPYNEQFF.

This clone turned up a few times. This chain connects TRBV18 to TRBJ1-5; no reliable D call. CDR3 size: 13 residues. Germline V gene data show CDR1 as KGHSH and CDR2 as LQKENI. V was pared by 8 bases and J by 0 bases, with 8 bases between. CDR3: CASTTGSNQPQHF. The CDR3 DNA reads TGTGCCAGCACGACGGGTAGCAATCAGCCCCAGCATTTT.

The V and J genes are TRBV9 and TRBJ2-1, with TRBD2 matching 10 bases. With 0 bases clipped from V and 8 bases from J, the junction kept 5 bases outside the gene matches. In germline, CDR1 is SGDLS, CDR2 YYNGEE. The CDR3 is made up of 15 amino acids. CDR3 loop: CASSVASGGVYEQFF. CDR3 sequence (DNA): TGTGCCAGCAGCGTAGCTAGCGGGGGTGTCTATGAGCAGTTCTTC.

The CDR3 DNA follows: TGTGCCAGCAGCCAGAGACACGGAATGAACACTGAAGCTTTCTTT. It specifies CASSQRHGMNTEAFF. The chain combines TRBV5-8 with TRBJ1-1; D gene ambiguous. CDR1 SGHTS and CDR2 YDEGEE come from the germline V gene. Trimming shortened V by 4 bases and J by 0 bases, and 13 bases separated the two germline ends. The CDR3 runs to 15 residues.

This rearrangement joins TRBV9 to TRBJ2-3; 8 bases are a match to TRBD2. J lost 0 bases, V lost 0 bases, and 3 bases had no gene match. The CDR3 has 16 amino acids. Germline CDR1 is SGDLS and CDR2 is YYNGEE. CDR3 in amino acids: CASSVESSGSTDTQYF. The DNA for the CDR3 is TGTGCCAGCAGCGTAGAATCTAGCGGGAGCACAGATACGCAGTATTTT. Looking up the rest from reference TRBV9 and TRBJ2-3 gives the full variable domain: DSGVTQTPKHLITATGQRVTLRCSPRSGDLSVYWYQQSLDQGLQFLIQYYNGEERAKGNILERFSAQQFPDLHSELNLSSLELGDSALYFCASSVESSGSTDTQYFGPGTRLTVL.

This clone has just a few counts. The genes are TRBV11-3 and TRBJ2-1; TRBD2 might be the D (6 bases). The CDR3 spans 16 residues. Germline V lookup: CDR1 SGHNT, CDR2 YENEEA. V gave up 5 bases and J gave up 8 bases, with 22 bases separating them. CDR3 protein: CASSPPGRGPSHEQFF. The DNA of the CDR3 is TGTGCCAGCAGCCCCCCCGGGCGGGGCCCTTCGCATGAGCAGTTCTTC.

The V and J genes are TRBV5-4 and TRBJ1-1; no reliable D call. Trimming pared 4 bases from V and 7 bases from J, leaving 23 bases between. The CDR3 extends over 16 amino acids. Germline V CDR1 and CDR2: SGHNT, YYREEE (reference sequence). The CDR3 DNA follows: TGTGCCAGCAGCCCTTCCCCCTCGGGTAGTGGCCATGAAGCTTTCTTT. Translating it yields CASSPSPSGSGHEAFF.

This clone was picked up one time. The chain has TRBV2 and TRBJ2-7; 8 nucleotides match TRBD2. This CDR3 is built from 14 residues. Trimming took 5 bases from V and 2 from J; bases not matched to a gene: 5. Germline loops: CDR1 SNHLY, CDR2 FYNNEI. The CDR3 DNA sequence: TGTGCCAGCAGTCTCAGCGGGGGCCCCTACGAGCAGTACTTC. Its translation: CASSLSGGPYEQYF.

V and J are TRBV5-1 and TRBJ1-1; no clear D. The V end was cut by 7 bases, the J end by 2 bases, with 15 bases between. CDR3 size: 14 residues. CDR1 is SGHRS, CDR2 YFSETQ, per germline. This CDR3 is CASRAGSTNTEAFF. The CDR3 region has the DNA TGCGCCAGCCGGGCCGGGAGTACAAACACTGAAGCTTTCTTT.

The genes are TRBV6-5 and TRBJ2-5; 8 bases align to TRBD1. The germline V gene has CDR1 MNHEY and CDR2 SVGAGI. Trimming cost V 5 bases and J 5 bases; bases outside gene matches: 1. The CDR3 covers 12 residues. The CDR3 spells CASSTGGETQYF. The CDR3 DNA is TGTGCCAGCAGTACAGGGGGGGAGACCCAGTACTTC.

J is TRBJ2-3 and V is TRBV11-3; D may be TRBD2 (5 bases). Germline CDR1 reads SGHNT; CDR2 reads YENEEA. V was clipped by 1 base and J by 2 bases, with 10 bases between them. The CDR3 runs 15 residues. CDR3 nucleotides: TGTGCCAGCAGCTTAGGCACTAGTCCCACAGATACGCAGTATTTT. This sequence encodes CASSLGTSPTDTQYF.